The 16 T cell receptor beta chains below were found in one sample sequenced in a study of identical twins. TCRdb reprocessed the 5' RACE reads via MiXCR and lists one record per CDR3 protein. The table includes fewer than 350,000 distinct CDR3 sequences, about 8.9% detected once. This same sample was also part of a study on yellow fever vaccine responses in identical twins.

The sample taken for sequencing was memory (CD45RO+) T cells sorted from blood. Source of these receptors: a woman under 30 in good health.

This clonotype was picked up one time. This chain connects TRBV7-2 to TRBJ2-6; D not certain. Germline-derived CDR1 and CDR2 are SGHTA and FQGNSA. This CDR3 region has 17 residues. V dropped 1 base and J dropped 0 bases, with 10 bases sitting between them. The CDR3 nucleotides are TGTGCCAGCAGCTTAGGGGGTGCGAGCTCTGGGGCCAACGTCCTGACTTTC. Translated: CASSLGGASSGANVLTF.

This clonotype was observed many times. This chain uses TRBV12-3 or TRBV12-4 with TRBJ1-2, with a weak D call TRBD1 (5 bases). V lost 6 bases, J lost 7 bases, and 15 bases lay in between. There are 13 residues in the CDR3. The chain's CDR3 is CASSPIRGSGYTF. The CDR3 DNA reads TGTGCCAGCAGCCCGATCCGGGGCAGTGGCTACACCTTC.

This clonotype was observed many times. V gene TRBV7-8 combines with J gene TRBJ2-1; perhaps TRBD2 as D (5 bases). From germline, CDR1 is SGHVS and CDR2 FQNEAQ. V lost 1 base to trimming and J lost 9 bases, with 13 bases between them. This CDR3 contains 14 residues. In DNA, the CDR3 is TGTGCCAGCAGCTTAGGACGGGATAAAATTGAGCAGTTCTTC. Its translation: CASSLGRDKIEQFF.

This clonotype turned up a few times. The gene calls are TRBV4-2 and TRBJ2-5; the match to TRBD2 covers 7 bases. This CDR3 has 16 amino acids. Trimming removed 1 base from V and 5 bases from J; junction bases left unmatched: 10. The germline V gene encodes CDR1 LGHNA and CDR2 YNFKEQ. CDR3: CASSQASQRGGETQYF. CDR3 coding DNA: TGTGCCAGCAGCCAAGCCTCCCAGCGGGGTGGGGAGACCCAGTACTTC.

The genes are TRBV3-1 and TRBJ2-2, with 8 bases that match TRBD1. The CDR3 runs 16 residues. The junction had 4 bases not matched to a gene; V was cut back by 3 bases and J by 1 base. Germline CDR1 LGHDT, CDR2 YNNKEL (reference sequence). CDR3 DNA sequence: TGTGCCAGCAGCCAGCAGGGGGCGAAGAACACCGGGGAGCTGTTTTTT. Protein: CASSQQGAKNTGELFF.

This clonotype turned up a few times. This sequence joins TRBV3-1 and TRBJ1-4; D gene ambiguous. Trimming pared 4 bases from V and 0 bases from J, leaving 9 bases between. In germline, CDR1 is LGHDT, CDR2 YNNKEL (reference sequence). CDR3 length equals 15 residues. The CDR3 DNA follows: TGTGCCAGCAGCCGCGGTGGCTCAACTAATGAAAAACTGTTTTTT. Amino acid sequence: CASSRGGSTNEKLFF.

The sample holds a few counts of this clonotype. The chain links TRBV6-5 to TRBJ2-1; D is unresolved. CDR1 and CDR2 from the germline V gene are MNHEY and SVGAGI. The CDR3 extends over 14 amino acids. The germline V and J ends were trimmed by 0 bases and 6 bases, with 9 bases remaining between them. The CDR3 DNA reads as TGTGCCAGCAGTTACTCTGGTCTAGTCAATGAGCAGTTCTTC. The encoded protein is CASSYSGLVNEQFF.

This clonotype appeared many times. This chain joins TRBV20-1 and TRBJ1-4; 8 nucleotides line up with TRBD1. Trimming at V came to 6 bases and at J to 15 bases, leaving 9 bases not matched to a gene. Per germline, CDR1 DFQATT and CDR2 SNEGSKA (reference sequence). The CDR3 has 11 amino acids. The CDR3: CSADKGQEVFF. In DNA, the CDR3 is TGCAGTGCAGATAAGGGACAGGAGGTGTTTTTT.

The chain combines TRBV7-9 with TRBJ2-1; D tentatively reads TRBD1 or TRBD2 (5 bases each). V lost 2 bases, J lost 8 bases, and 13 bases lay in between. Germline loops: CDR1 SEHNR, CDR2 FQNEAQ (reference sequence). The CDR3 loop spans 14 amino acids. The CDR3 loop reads CASSLNFGGYEQFF. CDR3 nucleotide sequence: TGTGCCAGCAGCTTAAATTTTGGGGGATATGAGCAGTTCTTC.

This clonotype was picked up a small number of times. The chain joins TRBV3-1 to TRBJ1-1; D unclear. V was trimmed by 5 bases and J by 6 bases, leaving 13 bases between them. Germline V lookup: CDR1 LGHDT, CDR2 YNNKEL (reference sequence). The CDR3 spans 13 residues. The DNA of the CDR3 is TGTGCCAGCAGCGCAACGAATTTGGCTGAAGCTTTCTTT. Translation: CASSATNLAEAFF.

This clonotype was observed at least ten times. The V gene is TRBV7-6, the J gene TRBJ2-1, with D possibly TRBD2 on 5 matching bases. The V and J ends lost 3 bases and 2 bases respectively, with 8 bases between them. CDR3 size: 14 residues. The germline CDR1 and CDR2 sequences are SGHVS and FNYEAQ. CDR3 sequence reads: CASSFGETYNEQFF. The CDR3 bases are TGTGCCAGCAGCTTCGGGGAAACCTACAATGAGCAGTTCTTC.

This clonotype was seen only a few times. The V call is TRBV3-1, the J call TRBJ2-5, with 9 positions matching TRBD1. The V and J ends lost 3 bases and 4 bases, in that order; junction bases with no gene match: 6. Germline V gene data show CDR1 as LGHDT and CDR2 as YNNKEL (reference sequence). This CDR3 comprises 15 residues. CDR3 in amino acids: CASSHPGTGSETQYF. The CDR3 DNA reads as TGTGCCAGCAGCCACCCCGGGACAGGGTCAGAGACCCAGTACTTC.

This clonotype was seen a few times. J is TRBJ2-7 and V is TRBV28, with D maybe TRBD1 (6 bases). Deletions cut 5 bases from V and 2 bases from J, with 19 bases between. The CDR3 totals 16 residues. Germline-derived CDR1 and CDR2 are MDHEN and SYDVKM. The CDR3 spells CASSREQGKPTYEQYF. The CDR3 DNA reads TGTGCCAGCAGTCGCGAACAGGGAAAACCAACCTACGAGCAGTACTTC.

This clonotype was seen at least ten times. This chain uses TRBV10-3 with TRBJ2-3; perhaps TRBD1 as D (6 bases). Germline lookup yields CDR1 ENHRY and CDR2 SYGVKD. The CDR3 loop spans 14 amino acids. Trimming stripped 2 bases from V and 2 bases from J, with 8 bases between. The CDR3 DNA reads TGTGCCATCAGTGAGGGACAGCTCACAGATACGCAGTATTTT. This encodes CAISEGQLTDTQYF.

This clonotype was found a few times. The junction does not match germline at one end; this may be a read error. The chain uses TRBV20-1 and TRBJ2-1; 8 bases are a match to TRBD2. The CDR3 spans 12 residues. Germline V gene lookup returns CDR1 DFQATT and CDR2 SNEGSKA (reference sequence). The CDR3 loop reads CSARGSGGLLSF. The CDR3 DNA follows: TGCAGTGCTAGAGGGTCGGGAGGGCTGCTCTCCTTC.

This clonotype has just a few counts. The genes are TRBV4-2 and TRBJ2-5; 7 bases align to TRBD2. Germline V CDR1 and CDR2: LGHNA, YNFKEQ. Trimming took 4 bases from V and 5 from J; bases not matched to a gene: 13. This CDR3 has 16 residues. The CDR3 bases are TGTGCCAGCAGCCTCCGGGGGGTCGATATTCCGGAGACCCAGTACTTC. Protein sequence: CASSLRGVDIPETQYF.